This T cell receptor beta chain was sequenced in a study of vaccination and CD4 T cells after COVID-19. The overall study: The stimulus for the cells was overlapping spike peptides derived from SARS-CoV-2, HCoV-NL63, HCoV-OC43 and HCoV-229E.

With V trimmed by 6 bases and J by 6 bases, 4 bases remained unmatched. CDR1 and CDR2 (germline): WNHNN, SYGVQD (reference sequence). The CDR3 consists of 13 residues. In regard to this clonotype: As yet, its antigen is unknown.

Sample treatment: roughly 10-day PBMC culture with coronavirus spike peptide pools or control peptides (ViraFEST assay). In the ViraFEST assay, peptide-pool expansion preceded TCR sequencing of expanded clonotypes. The Oncomine TCR Beta short-read assay sequenced DNA from cultured CD4+ T cells. TCRdb analysed the PCR reads with MiXCR anew, one entry per CDR3 protein. The table lists fewer than 20,000 distinct CDR3 sequences, 35% to 50% of them singletons. The sequencing used CD4+ T cells from blood, cultured in vitro, collected before SARS-CoV-2 vaccination. This chain connects TRBV10-1 to TRBJ2-2; 7 bases fit TRBD1. The sequence came from a human donor who had recovered from COVID-19. The chain's CDR3 is CASRKGAAGELFF. Written as DNA, the CDR3 is TGCGCCAGCAGAAAGGGGGCGGCCGGGGAGCTGTTTTTT.